What follows are 26 T cell receptor beta chains derived from one specimen sequenced in a study of blood T cell repertoires in COVID-19 (TCRdb year 2020). To prepare the library, the immunoSEQ multiplex PCR assay was applied. As stored in TCRdb, this immuneACCESS dataset retains in-frame rearrangements with V and J assigned. A fraction of the clones does not appear; measured against another copy, unresolved V genes explain less than half of the discrepancy, and the remainder lacks a known reason. Recorded for this sample are over 85,000 clones; around 90% of them occurred a single time. Of the sample, 3% is held by the ten largest clones. The source material was peripheral blood. These receptors all stem from a man over 45 with active or convalescent COVID-19.

The V call is TRBV7-9, the J call TRBJ2-3; D perhaps matches TRBD2 (7 bases). V was cut by 6 bases and J by 3 bases, with 19 bases left in between. The CDR3 is 16 amino acids. Germline assignment: CDR1 SEHNR and CDR2 FQNEAQ (reference sequence). CDR3 region: CASSSFYGGPTDTQYF. CDR3 nucleotide sequence: TGTGCCAGCAGTTCCTTTTACGGGGGGCCTACAGATACGCAGTATTTT.

J is TRBJ2-7 and V is TRBV18; 7 bases are shared with TRBD1. This CDR3 region has 12 residues. CDR1 is KGHSH, CDR2 LQKENI, per germline. With V trimmed by 5 bases and J by 6 bases, 4 bases remained unmatched. DNA of the CDR3: TGTGCCAGCTCAGTGGGACAGACCGAGCAGTACGTC. This sequence encodes CASSVGQTEQYV.

This sequence joins TRBV5-6 and TRBJ2-2, with D tentatively TRBD2 (6 bases). Per the germline V gene, CDR1 is SGHDT and CDR2 is YYEEEE. The CDR3 contains 15 residues. V was shortened by 4 bases and J by 1 base, with 11 bases between the two germline ends. The CDR3 DNA is TGTGCCAGCAGCGTGTGGCGGGAGAACACCGGGGAGCTGTTTTTT. It translates to CASSVWRENTGELFF.

The chain combines TRBV6-5 with TRBJ1-2, with D hard to call. Trimming pared 6 bases from V and 2 bases from J, leaving 7 bases between. In germline, CDR1 is MNHEY, CDR2 SVGAGI. This CDR3 contains 12 residues. For the CDR3, the DNA is TGTGCCAGCAGAACATCCAACTATGGCTACACCTTC. It translates to CASRTSNYGYTF.

V gene TRBV9 combines with J gene TRBJ1-2; weak D call: TRBD1 (5 bases). This CDR3 contains 15 residues. The germline V gene encodes CDR1 SGDLS and CDR2 YYNGEE. Trimming cost V 3 bases and J 7 bases, with 19 bases left between them. The CDR3 nucleotides are TGTGCCAGCAGCGGTAACAGTTTACAGGTTTCTGGCTACACCTTC. Amino acid sequence: CASSGNSLQVSGYTF.

The CDR3 sequence is CASSREFGDNQPQHF. In DNA form, the CDR3 reads TGTGCCAGCAGTAGAGAGTTCGGAGACAATCAGCCCCAGCATTTT. The rearrangement uses TRBV27 and TRBJ1-5; D unclear. V lost 5 bases and J lost 3, with 14 bases in between. In germline, CDR1 is MNHEY, CDR2 SMNVEV (reference sequence). The CDR3 consists of 15 residues.

V and J are TRBV28 and TRBJ2-1, with D possibly matching TRBD1 (7 bases). Per the germline V gene, CDR1 is MDHEN and CDR2 is SYDVKM. The CDR3 loop spans 15 amino acids. V was clipped by 6 bases and J by 0 bases, with 12 bases between them. The CDR3, as DNA: TGTGCCAGCAGGCGGGACAGAAGCTCCTACAATGAGCAGTTCTTC. As protein: CASRRDRSSYNEQFF.

This chain connects TRBV5-1 to TRBJ2-3, with D maybe TRBD1 (6 bases). CDR3 length equals 16 residues. From germline, CDR1 is SGHRS and CDR2 YFSETQ. V dropped 4 bases and J dropped 2 bases, with 17 bases sitting between them. The CDR3 is CASSPIRDIDTDTQYF. The CDR3 coding sequence is TGCGCCAGCAGCCCAATCCGGGACATAGACACAGATACGCAGTATTTT.

This clone was seen only a few times. The chain is built from TRBV5-4 and TRBJ1-4; no clear D gene. The CDR3 runs to 14 residues. Trimming left V 0 bases short and J 5 bases short, with 8 bases between. The germline V gene encodes CDR1 SGHNT and CDR2 YYREEE (reference sequence). CDR3 sequence reads: CASSLASPNEKLFF. As DNA, the CDR3 is TGTGCCAGCAGCTTGGCGAGTCCGAATGAAAAACTGTTTTTT.

CDR3 sequence (DNA): TGCGCCAGCAGCTTGGCCGGGGGGTTCGGAGAGACCCAGTACTTC. It encodes CASSLAGGFGETQYF. The chain has TRBV5-1 and TRBJ2-5; TRBD2 matches at 7 bases. V trimming: 0 bases; J trimming: 4 bases; junction bases outside the gene matches: 6. The CDR3 covers 15 residues. CDR1 and CDR2 from the germline V gene are SGHRS and YFSETQ.

The chain combines TRBV5-6 with TRBJ1-6, with 7 bases fitting TRBD1. Trimming took 4 bases from V and 15 from J; bases not matched to a gene: 10. The CDR3 totals 13 residues. The germline V gene encodes CDR1 SGHDT and CDR2 YYEEEE. Here the CDR3 reads CASSLSTGALLHF. Here the CDR3 DNA reads TGTGCCAGCAGCCTGAGTACAGGGGCCCTCCTCCACTTT.

This chain connects TRBV10-3 to TRBJ2-7; the D gene is possibly TRBD1 (6 bases). V lost 5 bases and J lost 7, with 12 bases in between. This CDR3 comprises 12 residues. The germline V gene encodes CDR1 ENHRY and CDR2 SYGVKD. DNA of the CDR3: TGTGCCATCAGTACAGGGCCGGAAGAGCAGTACTTC. Its protein product is CAISTGPEEQYF.

The J gene is TRBJ2-4, the V gene TRBV19; no definite D call. The CDR3 sequence is 13 residues long. The V gene's germline CDR1 is LNHDA and CDR2 SQIVND (reference sequence). The ends were cut back, 3 bases at V and 8 bases at J, with 11 bases in the middle. CDR3 residues: CASSMAVADIQYF. For the CDR3, the DNA is TGTGCCAGTAGTATGGCGGTTGCGGACATTCAGTACTTC.

The rearrangement uses TRBV5-1 and TRBJ2-2; 10 bases fit TRBD2. Germline-derived CDR1 and CDR2 are SGHRS and YFSETQ. This CDR3 has 15 amino acids. The trim removed 4 bases at V and 6 bases at J, leaving 6 bases unmatched. The CDR3 DNA is TGCGCCAGCAGCCCCAGAGCGGGGGGGTCCGGGGAGCTGTTTTTT. Translated, it gives CASSPRAGGSGELFF.

This chain joins TRBV28 and TRBJ2-3; 11 bases fit TRBD2. The CDR3 extends over 17 amino acids. CDR1 is MDHEN and CDR2 is SYDVKM in the germline V gene. With V trimmed by 5 bases and J by 1 base, 8 bases remained unmatched. Here the CDR3 reads CASSDWTSGFRTDTQYF. In nucleotides, the CDR3 is TGTGCCAGCAGTGATTGGACTAGCGGGTTCCGCACAGATACGCAGTATTTT.

The chain uses TRBV15 and TRBJ2-4, with TRBD1 as a possible D gene (6 bases). The germline CDR1 and CDR2 sequences are LNHNV and YYDKDF (reference sequence). The CDR3 sequence is 15 residues long. V was clipped by 6 bases and J by 5 bases, with 17 bases between them. In DNA, the CDR3 is TGTGCCACCAGTTTCACAGGGAACACTCAAAACATTCAGTACTTC. It is translated as CATSFTGNTQNIQYF.

The chain combines TRBV20-1 with TRBJ1-6, with D tentatively TRBD1 (6 bases). The CDR3 is 13 amino acids. Per the germline V gene, CDR1 is DFQATT and CDR2 is SNEGSKA (reference sequence). Trimming stripped 3 bases from V and 6 bases from J, with 9 bases between. Written as DNA, the CDR3 is TGCAGTGCTAGTTCAGGGGTTAATTCACCCCTCCACTTT. This translates into CSASSGVNSPLHF.

This rearrangement joins TRBV28 to TRBJ1-5; no firm D call. Germline V gene sequence: CDR1 MDHEN, CDR2 SYDVKM. The CDR3 totals 14 residues. Trimming removed 2 bases from V and 4 bases from J, with 9 bases in between. The CDR3 spells CASSLDPENQPQHF. CDR3 sequence (DNA): TGTGCCAGCAGTTTAGATCCGGAGAATCAGCCCCAGCATTTT. Using reference TRBV28 and TRBJ1-5 for the parts outside the CDR3, the full variable domain is DVKVTQSSRYLVKRTGEKVFLECVQDMDHENMFWYRQDPGLGLRLIYFSYDVKMKEKGDIPEGYSVSREKKERFSLILESASTNQTSMYLCASSLDPENQPQHFGDGTRLSIL.

This sequence joins TRBV5-1 and TRBJ2-1, with 9 positions matching TRBD2. The CDR3 totals 17 residues. Germline CDR1 reads SGHRS; CDR2 reads YFSETQ. V shed 2 bases and J 3 bases; nucleotides not matched to a gene: 9. This chain's CDR3 is CASSLISGGTNYNEQFF. CDR3 in DNA: TGCGCCAGCAGCTTAATTAGCGGGGGAACCAACTACAATGAGCAGTTCTTC.

The rearrangement links TRBV28 to TRBJ1-1; D unresolved. Looked up from germline, CDR1 is MDHEN and CDR2 is SYDVKM. V was trimmed by 10 bases and J by 1 base, leaving 7 bases between them. This CDR3 comprises 11 residues. CDR3 nucleotide sequence: TGTGCCACCACCGGGAACACTGAAGCTTTCTTT. It specifies CATTGNTEAFF.

This chain links TRBV12-3 or TRBV12-4 with TRBJ1-2; D is perhaps TRBD1 (6 bases). V lost 3 bases to trimming and J lost 6 bases, with 11 bases between them. This CDR3 has 13 residues. As DNA, the CDR3 is TGTGCCAGCAGTTTGAACGCAGGGGATGGCTACACCTTC. Residues: CASSLNAGDGYTF.

This clone came up a few times. This sequence joins TRBV2 and TRBJ2-3; 9 nucleotides match TRBD1. The V gene's germline CDR1 is SNHLY and CDR2 FYNNEI. The junction had 5 bases not matched to a gene; V was cut back by 6 bases and J by 4 bases. The CDR3 covers 14 residues. The DNA of the CDR3 is TGTGCCAGCAGCCCTGGGACAGGGTCAGATACGCAGTATTTT. Its translation: CASSPGTGSDTQYF.

The CDR3 protein is CASSQARGQQETQYF. The CDR3 nucleotides are TGTGCCAGCAGCCAAGCCCGGGGACAGCAAGAGACCCAGTACTTC. The chain joins TRBV3-1 (or the pseudogene TRBV3-2) to TRBJ2-5, with 7 bases matching TRBD1. Trimming cost V 1 base and J 2 bases; bases outside gene matches: 4. The CDR3 runs to 15 residues. Germline-derived CDR1 and CDR2 are LGHDT and YNNKEL (reference sequence).

This clone was seen only once. The chain combines TRBV28 with TRBJ1-1; 8 bases are a match to TRBD1. With V trimmed by 3 bases and J by 8 bases, 2 bases remained unmatched. The CDR3 is made up of 12 amino acids. Germline CDR1 and CDR2: MDHEN and SYDVKM. The CDR3 sequence is CASSLNRGEAFF. Here the CDR3 DNA reads TGTGCCAGCAGTTTGAACAGGGGGGAAGCTTTCTTT.

The J gene is TRBJ2-5, the V gene TRBV12-3 or TRBV12-4; D gene ambiguous. CDR3 length: 11 amino acids. The V end lost 6 bases, the J end lost 1 base, and 3 bases lay between the germline ends. The DNA of the CDR3 is TGTGCCAGCAGCCGCCAAGAGACCCAGTACTTC. Its translation: CASSRQETQYF.

This clone came up once. This chain connects TRBV5-4 to TRBJ2-7; a possible D gene is TRBD2 (7 bases). The CDR3 is 15 residues long. The germline V gene encodes CDR1 SGHNT and CDR2 YYREEE (reference sequence). V lost 2 bases, J lost 2 bases, and 14 bases lay in between. The CDR3 protein is CASSLGGGAAYEQYV. CDR3 coding DNA: TGTGCCAGCAGCTTAGGAGGGGGGGCCGCCTACGAGCAGTACGTC.